This is a list of T cell receptor beta chains from one sample in a study of PD-1 blockade in classical Hodgkin lymphoma. This table comes from immunoSEQ multiplex PCR, and its TCRdb copy is limited to in-frame clones, with some not included. The data hold some 19,000 clones, with around 79% observed a single time. The source material was CD4+ T cells from blood, sampled before the fourth cycle of nivolumab. The receptors shown here come from a human donor with classical Hodgkin lymphoma. Both conserved end residues are part of each CDR3. A D gene is named only where the DNA matches it firmly. Clone size, where shown, is once, few, many, or a class for clones that have expanded.

size: NA
D: NA
J: TRBJ2-5
V: TRBV2
CDR3: CASSEGWVQETQYF
DNA: TGTGCCAGCAGTGAGGGCTGGGTCCAAGAGACCCAGTACTTC

size: NA
D: TRBD2
J: TRBJ2-7
V: TRBV9
CDR3: CASSLFSSGTSYEQYF
DNA: TGTGCCAGCAGCCTCTTTTCTAGCGGGACCTCCTACGAGCAGTACTTC

size: NA
D: TRBD1
J: TRBJ1-5
V: TRBV11-2
CDR3: CASSPGQGPFNQPQHF
DNA: TGTGCCAGCAGCCCAGGACAGGGACCATTCAATCAGCCCCAGCATTTT

size: NA
D: TRBD2
J: TRBJ2-7
V: TRBV6-6
CDR3: CASKGLADRSYEQYF
DNA: TGTGCCAGCAAGGGACTAGCCGACCGCTCCTACGAGCAGTACTTC

size: NA
D: TRBD1
J: TRBJ1-2
V: TRBV28
CDR3: CAIGTGNYGYTF
DNA: TGTGCCATCGGGACAGGGAACTATGGCTACACCTTC

size: NA
D: NA
J: TRBJ1-3
V: TRBV6-1
CDR3: CAISSYRVTGNTIYF
DNA: TGTGCCATATCTTCTTACAGGGTTACCGGAAACACCATATATTTT

size: NA
D: NA
J: TRBJ1-6
V: TRBV6-5
CDR3: CASSPTGANSPLHF
DNA: TGTGCCAGCAGTCCGACAGGAGCTAATTCACCCCTCCACTTT

size: NA
D: TRBD1
J: TRBJ2-7
V: TRBV5-1
CDR3: CASSASGTEFYEQYF
DNA: TGCGCCAGCAGCGCCTCCGGGACAGAGTTCTACGAGCAGTACTTC

size: few
D: NA
J: TRBJ2-4
V: TRBV2
CDR3: CASSEVGGKNIQYF
DNA: TGTGCCAGCAGTGAAGTAGGTGGAAAAAACATTCAGTACTTC

size: NA
D: NA
J: TRBJ2-5
V: TRBV6-5
CDR3: CASRLLGQETQYF
DNA: TGTGCCAGCAGATTACTGGGCCAAGAGACCCAGTACTTC

size: NA
D: TRBD1
J: TRBJ1-1
V: TRBV6-1
CDR3: CASRSGTAMNTEAFF
DNA: TGTGCCAGCAGAAGTGGGACAGCAATGAACACTGAAGCTTTCTTT

size: NA
D: NA
J: TRBJ1-1
V: TRBV4-2
CDR3: CASSQDGETVAFF
DNA: TGTGCCAGCAGCCAAGATGGGGAGACAGTAGCTTTCTTT

size: NA
D: NA
J: TRBJ1-6
V: TRBV6-5
CDR3: CASKQSSYNSPLHF
DNA: TGTGCCAGCAAGCAGAGCTCCTATAATTCACCCCTCCACTTT

size: NA
D: NA
J: TRBJ2-7
V: TRBV7-2
CDR3: CASSLAWQDYEQYF
DNA: TGTGCCAGCAGCTTAGCTTGGCAGGACTACGAGCAGTACTTC

size: NA
D: NA
J: TRBJ2-2
V: TRBV10-3
CDR3: CAISQGHEHRELFF
DNA: TGTGCCATCAGCCAGGGCCACGAACACCGGGAGCTGTTTTTT

size: NA
D: NA
J: TRBJ1-5
V: TRBV30
CDR3: CAWGVDSLNQPQHF
DNA: TGTGCCTGGGGGGTGGACAGCCTTAATCAGCCCCAGCATTTT

size: few
D: NA
J: TRBJ2-5
V: TRBV10-3
CDR3: CAISYRVEETQYF
DNA: TGTGCCATCAGTTACAGGGTAGAAGAGACCCAGTACTTC

size: NA
D: NA
J: TRBJ2-1
V: TRBV18
CDR3: CASSPPAGQRVYNEQFF
DNA: TGTGCCAGCTCACCACCTGCCGGACAGCGAGTCTACAATGAGCAGTTCTTC

size: NA
D: NA
J: TRBJ2-7
V: TRBV5-1
CDR3: CASSLAVKAPGEQYF
DNA: TGCGCCAGCAGCTTGGCCGTAAAGGCCCCGGGTGAGCAGTACTTC

size: once
D: NA
J: TRBJ1-5
V: TRBV19
CDR3: CASSIGVGPYNQPQHF
DNA: TGTGCCAGTAGTATTGGGGTGGGTCCTTATAATCAGCCCCAGCATTTT

size: NA
D: NA
J: TRBJ2-5
V: TRBV27
CDR3: CASSSTRAQETQYF
DNA: TGTGCCAGCAGTTCAACTAGGGCGCAAGAGACCCAGTACTTC

size: NA
D: NA
J: TRBJ2-3
V: TRBV4-2
CDR3: CASSQEGGAGDTQYF
DNA: TGTGCCAGCAGCCAAGAGGGGGGGGCAGGGGATACGCAGTATTTT

size: NA
D: NA
J: TRBJ2-2
V: TRBV19
CDR3: CASSIDSGSGELFF
DNA: TGTGCCAGTAGTATAGATTCAGGTTCCGGGGAGCTGTTTTTT

size: NA
D: NA
J: TRBJ1-1
V: TRBV6-5
CDR3: CASSYAAGASEAFF
DNA: TGTGCCAGCAGTTATGCGGCAGGGGCCTCTGAAGCTTTCTTT

size: NA
D: NA
J: TRBJ2-3
V: TRBV30
CDR3: CAWTSASTDTQYF
DNA: TGTGCCTGGACTAGCGCAAGCACAGATACGCAGTATTTT

size: NA
D: NA
J: TRBJ2-1
V: TRBV7-2
CDR3: CASSLRGYNEQFF
DNA: TGTGCCAGCAGCTTAAGGGGTTACAATGAGCAGTTCTTC

size: once
D: TRBD1
J: TRBJ2-5
V: TRBV10-1
CDR3: CASSTDRDRGWETQYF
DNA: TGCGCCAGCAGCACTGACCGGGACAGGGGGTGGGAGACCCAGTACTTC

size: NA
D: NA
J: TRBJ1-4
V: TRBV4-2
CDR3: CASSQVLGDEKLFF
DNA: TGTGCCAGCAGCCAAGTGTTAGGAGATGAAAAACTGTTTTTT

size: NA
D: NA
J: TRBJ1-3
V: TRBV5-1
CDR3: CASSLRTGSGNTIYF
DNA: TGCGCCAGCAGCTTGAGGACCGGCTCTGGAAACACCATATATTTT

size: once
D: NA
J: TRBJ1-1
V: TRBV2
CDR3: CASSDLIGKVTEAFF
DNA: TGTGCCAGCAGTGATTTGATAGGGAAGGTCACTGAAGCTTTCTTT

size: few
D: NA
J: TRBJ1-2
V: TRBV12-5
CDR3: CASGPTGRSGYTF
DNA: TGTGCTAGTGGTCCCACAGGGAGGTCCGGCTACACCTTC

size: NA
D: NA
J: TRBJ2-5
V: TRBV6-6
CDR3: CASSRQGRAYETQYF
DNA: TGTGCCAGCAGTCGCCAGGGGAGGGCTTACGAGACCCAGTACTTC

size: NA
D: NA
J: TRBJ2-1
V: TRBV7-8
CDR3: CASSPPAGNNEQFF
DNA: TGTGCCAGCAGCCCGCCGGCGGGCAACAATGAGCAGTTCTTC

size: once
D: NA
J: TRBJ1-1
V: TRBV30
CDR3: CAWTSTGLKAFF
DNA: TGTGCCTGGACATCGACTGGGTTGAAAGCTTTCTTT

size: NA
D: NA
J: TRBJ1-5
V: TRBV19
CDR3: CASRASRVGGWNQPQHF
DNA: TGTGCCAGTAGAGCGAGTCGGGTGGGAGGGTGGAATCAGCCCCAGCATTTT

size: NA
D: NA
J: TRBJ1-2
V: TRBV4-1
CDR3: CASSQAIQGGRGYGYTF
DNA: TGCGCCAGCAGCCAAGCGATTCAAGGGGGGCGCGGCTATGGCTACACCTTC

size: NA
D: NA
J: TRBJ2-7
V: TRBV9
CDR3: CASSVGPVFYEQYF
DNA: TGTGCCAGCAGCGTAGGCCCCGTCTTCTACGAGCAGTACTTC

size: NA
D: NA
J: TRBJ1-6
V: TRBV5-6
CDR3: CASSLEPKSPLHF
DNA: TGTGCCAGCAGCTTGGAACCGAAATCACCCCTCCACTTT

size: few
D: TRBD1
J: TRBJ1-2
V: TRBV6-5
CDR3: CASSETGAYGYTF
DNA: TGTGCCAGCAGTGAGACAGGGGCCTATGGCTACACCTTC

size: NA
D: TRBD1
J: TRBJ1-4
V: TRBV28
CDR3: CATRGVEKLFF
DNA: TGTGCCACCAGGGGGGTTGAAAAACTGTTTTTT

size: NA
D: NA
J: TRBJ1-4
V: TRBV13
CDR3: CASSFGRLQEKLFF
DNA: TGTGCCAGCAGCTTCGGCAGGTTGCAGGAAAAACTGTTTTTT

size: few
D: NA
J: TRBJ1-6
V: TRBV11-3
CDR3: CASSHSRNSPLHF
DNA: TGTGCCAGCAGCCACAGTCGAAATTCACCCCTCCACTTT

size: NA
D: NA
J: TRBJ1-4
V: TRBV9
CDR3: CASSVGFEEKLFF
DNA: TGTGCCAGCAGCGTAGGATTCGAAGAAAAACTGTTTTTT

size: NA
D: NA
J: TRBJ1-2
V: TRBV5-4
CDR3: CASSLDRGFYGYTF
DNA: TGTGCCAGCAGCTTGGATCGGGGGTTCTATGGCTACACCTTC

size: NA
D: NA
J: TRBJ2-4
V: TRBV4-3
CDR3: CASSQKYASKNIQYF
DNA: TGCGCCAGCAGCCAAAAGTACGCGTCCAAAAACATTCAGTACTTC

size: NA
D: NA
J: TRBJ2-4
V: TRBV6-5
CDR3: CASILPHPYF
DNA: TGTGCCAGCATCCTACCACATCCGTACTTC

size: NA
D: NA
J: TRBJ2-1
V: TRBV11-3
CDR3: CASSPNPRDEQFF
DNA: TGTGCCAGCAGCCCCAACCCTAGGGATGAGCAGTTCTTC

size: NA
D: TRBD2
J: TRBJ2-5
V: TRBV7-2
CDR3: CASSFLEASGSSPETQYF
DNA: TGTGCCAGCAGCTTCCTAGAGGCTAGCGGGAGCTCCCCAGAGACCCAGTACTTC

size: NA
D: TRBD1
J: TRBJ1-1
V: TRBV19
CDR3: CASSKTGAWDGNTEAFF
DNA: TGTGCCAGTAGTAAGACAGGGGCCTGGGACGGGAACACTGAAGCTTTCTTT

size: NA
D: TRBD1
J: TRBJ1-1
V: TRBV5-1
CDR3: CASSLKGADTEAFF
DNA: TGCGCCAGCAGCTTGAAGGGGGCGGACACTGAAGCTTTCTTT